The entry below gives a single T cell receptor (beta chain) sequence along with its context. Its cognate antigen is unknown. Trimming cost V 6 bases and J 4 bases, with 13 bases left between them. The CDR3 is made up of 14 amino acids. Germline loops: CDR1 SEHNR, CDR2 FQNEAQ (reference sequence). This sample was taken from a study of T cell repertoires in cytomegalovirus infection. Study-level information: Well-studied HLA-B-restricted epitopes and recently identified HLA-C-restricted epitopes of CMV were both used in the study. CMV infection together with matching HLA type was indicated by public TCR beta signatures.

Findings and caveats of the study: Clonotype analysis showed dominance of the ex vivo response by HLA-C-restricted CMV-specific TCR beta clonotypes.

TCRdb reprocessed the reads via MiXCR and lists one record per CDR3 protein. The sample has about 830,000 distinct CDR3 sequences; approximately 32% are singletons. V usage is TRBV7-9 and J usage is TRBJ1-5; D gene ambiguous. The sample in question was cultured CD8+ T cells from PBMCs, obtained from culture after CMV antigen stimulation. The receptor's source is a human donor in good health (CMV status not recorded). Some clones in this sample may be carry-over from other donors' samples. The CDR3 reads CASSTAGWNQPQHF. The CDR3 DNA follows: TGTGCCAGCAGTACCGCCGGGTGGAATCAGCCCCAGCATTTT.